Below are 20 T cell receptor beta chains sequenced from a single sample in a study of T cells in Graves' hyperthyroidism and ophthalmopathy. TCR beta CDR3 regions were amplified from RNA transcripts. First-round RT-PCR targeting the TCR CDR3 was performed with the HTBI primer set. One entry per CDR3 protein results from TCRdb running MiXCR on the multiplex PCR reads. The data hold more than 500,000 distinct CDR3 sequences, with over 45% observed a single time. Sample: peripheral blood or thyroid tissue (not recorded which). The source is an adult woman with Graves' disease, either hyperthyroidism or ophthalmopathy (not recorded which).

This chain joins TRBV6-2 or TRBV6-3 and TRBJ2-2; 8 bases fit TRBD2. The CDR3 runs 13 residues. Germline loops: CDR1 MNHEY, CDR2 SVGEGT. V dropped 10 bases and J dropped 6; count of bases not matched to a gene: 7. The CDR3 sequence is CATTGLAAGELFF. In nucleotides, the CDR3 is TGTGCCACCACCGGACTAGCTGCCGGGGAGCTGTTTTTT.

The chain uses TRBV30 and TRBJ2-6, with 7 bases lining up with TRBD1. Losses at the gene ends were 4 bases for V and 2 bases for J; bases not matched to a gene: 5. This CDR3 is 15 amino acids long. CDR1 GTSNPN and CDR2 SVGIG come from the germline V gene (reference sequence). Here the CDR3 DNA reads TGTGCCTGGACCCTTACAGGGGCTGGGGCCAACGTCCTGACTTTC. Residues: CAWTLTGAGANVLTF.

The genes are TRBV2 and TRBJ1-6; 11 bases map to TRBD1. The trim removed 11 bases at V and 10 bases at J, leaving 10 bases unmatched. Germline-derived CDR1 and CDR2 are SNHLY and FYNNEI. The CDR3 is 14 residues long. CDR3 nucleotides: TGTGCCGGCCACGCCGGGACAGGGGGGTCACCCCTCCACTTT. Translated, it gives CAGHAGTGGSPLHF.

This clonotype was detected many times. The chain links TRBV19 to TRBJ1-1; 9 bases agree with TRBD1. The V segment lost 7 bases and the J segment 5 bases; nucleotides outside the gene matches: 5. There are 13 residues in the CDR3. From germline, CDR1 is LNHDA and CDR2 SQIVND (reference sequence). The CDR3 protein is CASINRGRTEAFF. DNA for the CDR3: TGTGCCAGTATAAACAGGGGGCGGACTGAAGCTTTCTTT.

In this sample, this clonotype turned up many times. The chain is built from TRBV15 and TRBJ2-7; 7 nucleotides align to TRBD2. The CDR3 loop spans 15 amino acids. Germline CDR1 and CDR2: LNHNV and YYDKDF (reference sequence). The trim removed 0 bases at V and 3 bases at J, leaving 5 bases unmatched. CDR3 sequence (DNA): TGTGCCACCAGCAGAGATAGAGCGGGGAACTACGAGCAGTACTTC. This codes for CATSRDRAGNYEQYF.

This sequence joins TRBV11-2 and TRBJ1-4, with TRBD1 identical over 7 bases. V shed 5 bases, J shed 7 bases, and the junction held 7 bases outside the gene matches. CDR1 and CDR2 from the germline V gene are SGHAT and FQNNGV. This CDR3 comprises 14 residues. As DNA, the CDR3 is TGTGCCAGCAGCCGACAGGGAATGAGTGAAAAACTGTTTTTT. This gives the protein CASSRQGMSEKLFF.

J is TRBJ2-6 and V is TRBV7-2; unclear D gene. Germline V gene data show CDR1 as SGHTA and CDR2 as FQGNSA. The ends were cut back, 5 bases at V and 4 bases at J, with 6 bases in the middle. This CDR3 region has 13 residues. The CDR3 loop reads CASSPQGANVLTF. As DNA, the CDR3 is TGTGCCAGCAGCCCGCAGGGGGCCAACGTCCTGACTTTC.

This chain connects TRBV11-1 to TRBJ2-2; no clear D gene. This CDR3 has 14 residues. CDR1 is SGHAT and CDR2 is FQDESV in the germline V gene (reference sequence). Trimming took 5 bases from V and 0 from J, leaving 7 bases between them. The CDR3 loop is CASSLDPNTGELFF. The CDR3 coding sequence is TGTGCCAGCAGCCTGGACCCGAACACCGGGGAGCTGTTTTTT.

This clonotype has a count of ten or more. The genes are TRBV20-1 and TRBJ1-6, with D tentatively TRBD1 (5 bases). CDR1 and CDR2 (germline): DFQATT, SNEGSKA (reference sequence). Between the trimmed V and J ends, which lost 0 bases and 5 bases, there was a span of 8 bases. CDR3 length equals 14 residues. As DNA, the CDR3 is TGCAGTGCTAGAGAAGACAGAAATAATTCACCCCTCCACTTT. This sequence encodes CSAREDRNNSPLHF.

V and J are TRBV29-1 and TRBJ2-4, with D perhaps TRBD1 or TRBD2 (5 bases each). Germline V CDR1 and CDR2: SQVTM, ANQGSEA. CDR3 length equals 12 residues. CDR3 in amino acids: CSVSRTDGTQYF. CDR3 nucleotides: TGCAGTGTAAGCAGAACAGACGGGACTCAGTACTTC.

V usage is TRBV2 and J usage is TRBJ1-2, with D possibly being TRBD1 (5 bases). Germline CDR1 reads SNHLY; CDR2 reads FYNNEI. The V end lost 5 bases, the J end lost 0 bases, and 10 bases lay between the germline ends. The CDR3 is 14 amino acids. The chain's CDR3 is CASSRDGTNYGYTF. CDR3 DNA sequence: TGTGCCAGCAGTCGGGACGGAACTAACTATGGCTACACCTTC.

The rearrangement uses TRBV7-9 and TRBJ2-7; a weak D match, TRBD1 (5 bases). The germline V and J ends were trimmed by 6 bases and 2 bases, with 14 bases remaining between them. Germline V gene data show CDR1 as SEHNR and CDR2 as FQNEAQ (reference sequence). The CDR3 has 14 amino acids. The DNA for the CDR3 is TGTGCCAGCAGTTGGCACAGGCGAACCTACGAGCAGTACTTC. Translation: CASSWHRRTYEQYF.

The chain recombines TRBV20-1 with TRBJ1-2; TRBD1 is a possible D gene (6 bases). The germline gives CDR1 DFQATT, CDR2 SNEGSKA (reference sequence). CDR3 length: 15 residues. Trimming pared 0 bases from V and 3 bases from J, leaving 14 bases between. The chain's CDR3 is CSARDRDTYHYGYTF. The CDR3 DNA sequence: TGCAGTGCTAGAGATCGGGACACCTACCACTATGGCTACACCTTC.

The V and J genes are TRBV7-9 and TRBJ1-3; 8 bases fit TRBD1. V shed 6 bases, J shed 0 bases, and the junction held 19 bases outside the gene matches. The CDR3 consists of 20 residues. Germline V lookup: CDR1 SEHNR, CDR2 FQNEAQ (reference sequence). CDR3 coding DNA: TGTGCCAGCAGTCGAACAGGGGGGGGGGACACCGAAAACTCTGGAAACACCATATATTTT. Translation: CASSRTGGGDTENSGNTIYF.

This clonotype was counted a few times. The gene calls are TRBV10-3 and TRBJ2-2; no firm D call. V dropped 8 bases and J dropped 1 base, with 8 bases sitting between them. The CDR3 runs to 13 residues. Germline CDR1 reads ENHRY; CDR2 reads SYGVKD. The CDR3 DNA sequence: TGTGCCATCGCGCCCGTGAACACCGGGGAGCTGTTTTTT. Amino acids: CAIAPVNTGELFF.

The table lists this clonotype with many counts. The chain is built from TRBV10-3 and TRBJ1-5; unclear D gene. Trimming removed 5 bases from V and 7 bases from J, with 9 bases in between. From germline, CDR1 is ENHRY and CDR2 SYGVKD. The CDR3 contains 12 residues. The CDR3: CAISKTEQPQHF. CDR3 coding DNA: TGTGCCATCAGTAAAACAGAACAGCCCCAGCATTTT.

This clonotype was counted many times. The chain uses TRBV20-1 and TRBJ1-2; no definite D call. Germline assignment: CDR1 DFQATT and CDR2 SNEGSKA (reference sequence). The CDR3 is 15 residues long. V lost 0 bases and J lost 1, with 12 bases in between. The CDR3 protein is CSARDREGINYGYTF. The CDR3, as DNA: TGCAGTGCTAGAGATAGGGAGGGTATTAACTATGGCTACACCTTC.

At least ten counts were recorded for this clonotype. The genes are TRBV4-1 and TRBJ1-5, with a tentative D call TRBD1 (5 bases). Germline V gives CDR1 MGHRA, CDR2 YSYEKL. V lost 3 bases and J 5 bases, leaving 8 bases between the germline ends. The CDR3 consists of 13 residues. Here the CDR3 DNA reads TGCGCCAGCAGCCAGGCGGGGGATCAGCCCCAGCATTTT. It encodes CASSQAGDQPQHF.

The chain carries TRBV7-2 and TRBJ2-7; tentatively, D is TRBD1 or TRBD2 (5 bases each). CDR3 length: 15 amino acids. V gave up 1 base and J gave up 2 bases, with 12 bases separating them. Germline V CDR1 and CDR2: SGHTA, FQGNSA. The CDR3 DNA reads TGTGCCAGCAGCTTAGTGGGAGCAGGGACCTACGAGCAGTACTTC. This gives the protein CASSLVGAGTYEQYF.

In its sample, this clonotype was seen many times. V usage is TRBV7-3 and J usage is TRBJ1-2, with no clear D. Germline assignment: CDR1 SGHTA and CDR2 FQGTGA. CDR3 length: 13 amino acids. Deletions cut 1 base from V and 2 bases from J, with 5 bases between. The CDR3 reads CASSLNTNYGYTF. The CDR3 DNA reads as TGTGCCAGCAGCTTAAACACGAACTATGGCTACACCTTC.